The 2 T cell receptor beta chains in this list originate from one sample, sequenced in a study of glioma-infiltrating T cells after dendritic cell vaccination. Generated by immunoSEQ multiplex PCR, the TCRdb table keeps only in-frame clones and is missing some. The sample holds 75,000 to 85,000 clones, around 86% seen once. Time point noted: after dendritic cell vaccination, including at tumor progression/relapse. The sequences come from blood, collected after dendritic cell vaccination. The receptors were sampled from a human donor with glioblastoma.

The CDR3 loop reads CASSPLAGAPTSGEFYEQYF. The CDR3 region has the DNA TGTGCCAGCAGCCCGCTGGCGGGGGCCCCTACTAGCGGGGAGTTCTACGAGCAGTACTTC. The chain is built from TRBV11-3 and TRBJ2-7, with 10 nucleotides matching TRBD2. V dropped 5 bases and J dropped 3; count of bases not matched to a gene: 22. CDR1 and CDR2 (germline): SGHNT, YENEEA. CDR3 length: 20 amino acids.

V is TRBV5-6 and J is TRBJ1-1; perhaps TRBD1 as D (5 bases). V lost 4 bases, J lost 10 bases, and 23 bases lay in between. The CDR3 sequence is 15 residues long. Per germline, CDR1 SGHDT and CDR2 YYEEEE. In DNA form, the CDR3 reads TGTGCCAGCAGCCCCAATTCTGGGAATCGGAGGGGAGCTTTCTTT. Translation: CASSPNSGNRRGAFF.